This is a list of T cell receptor beta chains from one sample in a study of beta chain features in type 1 diabetes. The protocol was immunoSEQ multiplex PCR, while the TCRdb copy is restricted to in-frame clones and leaves out a portion. Of 120,000 to 150,000 clones listed, 6.5% to 8.5% are singletons. The sample comprised central memory CD4+ T cells from blood. The receptor set was obtained from a woman in her 30s in good health. CDR3s include the opening cysteine and the closing phenylalanine or tryptophan. D genes are given only for firm matches. Expanded clones are given a class, and other clones once, few, many or no size at all.

d_gene,v_gene,abundance,j_gene,CDR3aa,CDR3nt
-,TRBV30,-,TRBJ2-1,CAWSVLRNEQFF,TGTGCCTGGAGTGTACTTCGGAATGAGCAGTTCTTC
-,TRBV28,few,TRBJ1-2,CASSEDSYGYTF,TGTGCCAGCAGCGAGGACAGTTATGGCTACACCTTC
-,TRBV4-3,-,TRBJ1-5,CASSQDYRGKQPQHF,TGCGCCAGCAGCCAAGATTACCGGGGGAAGCAGCCCCAGCATTTT
-,TRBV25-1,-,TRBJ1-2,CASSTAPGDYGYTF,TGTGCCAGCAGTACCGCTCCCGGAGACTATGGCTACACCTTC
-,TRBV7-7,many,TRBJ2-2,CAISDKVNTGELFF,TGTGCTATCTCGGACAAGGTGAACACCGGGGAGCTGTTTTTT
TRBD1,TRBV7-6,few,TRBJ1-3,CASSHSLQGARGNTIYF,TGTGCCAGCAGCCACTCACTTCAGGGGGCTCGTGGAAACACCATATATTTT
-,TRBV11-2,many,TRBJ2-7,CASSLVEASYEQYF,TGTGCCAGCAGCTTAGTAGAGGCATCCTACGAGCAGTACTTC
TRBD1,TRBV10-3,-,TRBJ2-5,CAISEGVGTGVQETQYF,TGTGCCATCAGTGAAGGGGTAGGGACAGGGGTCCAAGAGACCCAGTACTTC
TRBD2,TRBV7-3,-,TRBJ2-5,CASSSGLAGGEETQYF,TGTGCCAGCAGCTCCGGACTAGCGGGAGGAGAAGAGACCCAGTACTTC
-,TRBV7-3,few,TRBJ2-1,CASSLGGSGSNEQFF,TGTGCCAGCAGCTTAGGTGGGAGCGGGTCCAATGAGCAGTTCTTC
TRBD1,TRBV7-8,few,TRBJ1-4,CASSSGQGNEKLFF,TGTGCCAGCAGCTCGGGACAGGGAAATGAAAAACTGTTTTTT
TRBD1,TRBV18,-,TRBJ2-3,CASSPFDRGLADTQYF,TGTGCCAGCTCACCGTTTGACAGGGGGCTCGCAGATACGCAGTATTTT
TRBD1,TRBV30,few,TRBJ1-2,CAWDGQGAFYGYTF,TGTGCCTGGGATGGACAGGGGGCTTTTTATGGCTACACCTTC
-,TRBV2,few,TRBJ2-7,CASSTDSPEQYF,TGTGCCAGCAGTACCGACAGTCCCGAGCAGTACTTC
-,TRBV18,few,TRBJ2-3,CASSPPSRGPDTQYF,TGTGCCAGCTCACCACCGAGCAGGGGCCCAGATACGCAGTATTTT
-,TRBV2,-,TRBJ2-2,CASSAVRAGELFF,TGTGCCAGCAGTGCGGTTCGGGCCGGGGAGCTGTTTTTT
TRBD2,TRBV27,few,TRBJ2-1,CASTLRGGGYNEQFF,TGTGCCAGCACCCTCCGGGGCGGGGGCTACAATGAGCAGTTCTTC
-,TRBV19,-,TRBJ2-5,CAGYREGGQETQYF,TGTGCCGGGTACAGGGAGGGAGGCCAAGAGACCCAGTACTTC
-,TRBV28,-,TRBJ1-2,CASSLRGTYGYTF,TGTGCCAGCAGTTTACGGGGGACCTATGGCTACACCTTC
-,TRBV29-1,few,TRBJ2-7,CSGFDSSYEQYF,TGCAGCGGCTTCGACAGCTCCTACGAGCAGTACTTC
-,TRBV7-6,few,TRBJ2-1,CASREGASASSYNEQFF,TGTGCCAGCAGAGAGGGGGCTAGCGCTAGCTCCTACAATGAGCAGTTCTTC
-,TRBV2,few,TRBJ2-1,CASRQQGHEQFF,TGTGCCAGCAGGCAACAGGGCCATGAGCAGTTCTTC
-,TRBV6-1,-,TRBJ2-7,CASSDAYEQYF,TGTGCCAGCAGTGACGCCTACGAGCAGTACTTC
TRBD1,TRBV27,-,TRBJ1-2,CASTPTGANYGYTF,TGTGCCAGCACCCCGACAGGGGCTAACTATGGCTACACCTTC
-,TRBV9,few,TRBJ2-5,CASSVGLGAAQETQYF,TGTGCCAGCAGCGTAGGTTTGGGGGCTGCCCAAGAGACCCAGTACTTC
-,TRBV7-3,-,TRBJ2-3,CASSLTMTGATDTQYF,TGTGCCAGCAGCTTAACGATGACGGGAGCCACAGATACGCAGTATTTT
TRBD2,TRBV7-3,-,TRBJ2-1,CASSQTGGEQFF,TGTGCCAGCAGCCAAACGGGGGGTGAGCAGTTCTTC
TRBD1,TRBV18,few,TRBJ2-1,CASTTGGSYNEQFF,TGTGCCAGCACGACAGGGGGATCCTACAATGAGCAGTTCTTC
TRBD1,TRBV5-4,-,TRBJ2-6,CASRAGGTGANVLTF,TGTGCCAGCAGAGCAGGGGGCACTGGGGCCAACGTCCTGACTTTC
TRBD2,TRBV9,-,TRBJ2-1,CASSPSWGGGYEQFF,TGTGCCAGCAGCCCATCATGGGGGGGAGGCTATGAGCAGTTCTTC
-,TRBV5-1,few,TRBJ1-5,CASSGGGEGQPQHF,TGCGCCAGCAGCGGCGGGGGGGAGGGTCAGCCCCAGCATTTT
-,TRBV7-9,-,TRBJ2-7,CASSLRGAGPAIYEQYF,TGTGCCAGCAGCCTCCGCGGAGCGGGCCCAGCTATCTACGAGCAGTACTTC
-,TRBV28,-,TRBJ2-7,CASSWGVVFYEQYF,TGTGCCAGCAGTTGGGGAGTGGTTTTCTACGAGCAGTACTTC
TRBD2,TRBV10-3,-,TRBJ2-1,CAIRGTSGFSYNEQFF,TGTGCCATCAGAGGGACTAGCGGCTTCTCCTACAATGAGCAGTTCTTC
-,TRBV6-5,-,TRBJ2-5,CASSYLTRGSETQYF,TGTGCCAGCAGTTACCTCACCCGAGGTTCGGAGACCCAGTACTTC
TRBD2,TRBV5-1,-,TRBJ2-1,CASCSQREGRSNEQFF,TGCGCCAGCTGTTCGCAACGGGAGGGCCGTTCGAATGAGCAGTTCTTC
-,TRBV6-6,few,TRBJ2-3,CASSYEQLDTQYF,TGTGCCAGCAGTTACGAACAGTTAGATACGCAGTATTTT
-,TRBV10-3,-,TRBJ1-3,CAISGDGNTIYF,TGTGCCATCAGCGGTGATGGAAACACCATATATTTT
-,TRBV12-5,few,TRBJ2-3,CASGFQVGGDTQYF,TGTGCTAGTGGTTTCCAGGTGGGGGGAGATACGCAGTATTTT
-,TRBV7-3,few,TRBJ2-2,CASSLASGTGELFF,TGTGCCAGCAGCTTAGCGTCTGGCACCGGGGAGCTGTTTTTT
TRBD1,TRBV5-6,-,TRBJ2-1,CASSLTLMTGSTYNEQFF,TGTGCCAGCAGCTTAACCCTTATGACAGGGTCTACCTACAATGAGCAGTTCTTC
-,TRBV25-1,many,TRBJ2-7,CASSESGHEQYF,TGTGCCAGCAGTGAATCCGGTCACGAGCAGTACTTC
-,TRBV9,few,TRBJ2-1,CASSVGGLNEQFF,TGTGCCAGCAGCGTAGGAGGACTAAATGAGCAGTTCTTC
-,TRBV18,few,TRBJ1-5,CASSPEGNQPQHF,TGTGCCAGCTCCCCCGAGGGCAATCAGCCCCAGCATTTT
TRBD2,TRBV30,-,TRBJ2-5,CAWGGVETQYF,TGTGCCTGGGGGGGGGTGGAGACCCAGTACTTC
TRBD1,TRBV19,few,TRBJ2-7,CASSIGQGVDEQYF,TGTGCCAGTAGTATTGGCCAGGGGGTCGACGAGCAGTACTTC
TRBD1,TRBV28,-,TRBJ1-1,CASRGTGANTEAFF,TGTGCCAGCAGGGGGACAGGGGCGAACACTGAAGCTTTCTTT
TRBD1,TRBV7-3,few,TRBJ1-1,CASSLGQANTEAFF,TGTGCCAGCAGCTTAGGACAGGCCAACACTGAAGCTTTCTTT
-,TRBV7-6,few,TRBJ1-2,CASSSRPVTVDYGYTF,TGTGCCAGCAGTTCCAGACCTGTGACAGTTGACTATGGCTACACCTTC
TRBD1,TRBV7-2,few,TRBJ2-5,CASSLAARTGEETQYF,TGTGCCAGCAGCCTAGCTGCCCGGACAGGGGAAGAGACCCAGTACTTC
-,TRBV27,few,TRBJ2-7,CASSFGLTAPYEQYF,TGTGCCAGCAGTTTTGGGTTGACAGCCCCGTACGAGCAGTACTTC
-,TRBV4-3,many,TRBJ2-1,CASSQGAGHHNEQFF,TGCGCCAGCAGCCAAGGAGCGGGACACCACAATGAGCAGTTCTTC
TRBD1,TRBV9,-,TRBJ2-1,CASSARDSYYNEQFF,TGTGCCAGCAGCGCCCGGGACAGCTATTACAATGAGCAGTTCTTC